This T cell receptor beta chain was captured in a study of neoadjuvant anti-PD-1 for oral cavity cancer. The overall study: Patients mostly received three to four biweekly nivolumab doses at 3 mg/kg before surgery. General observations from the study: Larger post-treatment preexisting tumor clones tracked with greater tumor shrinkage.

This CDR3 is built from 13 residues. Germline CDR1 reads MNHNS; CDR2 reads SASEGT. Trimming removed 4 bases from V and 9 bases from J, with 13 bases in between. Sequenced by immunoSEQ multiplex PCR; TCRdb stores in-frame clones only, minus some. The repertoire holds some 11,000 clones, around 52% seen once, with around a quarter in the top ten. As regards this clone: What it binds is not known.

Sequenced material: tumor tissue, taken before nivolumab (anti-PD-1) treatment. The clonotype was recovered from a person aged 35 to 85 with oral cavity squamous cell carcinoma. The chain joins TRBV6-1 to TRBJ1-5; D may be TRBD1 (5 bases). The DNA for the CDR3 is TGTGCCAGCAGTGGGGGGGTTGGGGGGCCCCAGCATTTT. Its protein is CASSGGVGGPQHF.